The 22 T cell receptor beta chains in this list originate from one sample, sequenced in a study of cytomegalovirus exposure and HLA in healthy donors. The PCR was carried out with 60 Vbeta primers and 13 Jbeta primers. The protocol was immunoSEQ multiplex PCR, while the TCRdb copy is restricted to in-frame clones and leaves out a portion. The sample holds around 160,000 clones, about 80% seen once. The source material was PBMCs. These receptors all stem from a man between 18 and 29 years old in good health and CMV-seropositive.

For the CDR3, the DNA is TGTGCCAGCAGCTTAGGGGTCACCACCTCGGGTGAGCAGTTCTTC. This codes for CASSLGVTTSGEQFF. This chain connects TRBV7-2 to TRBJ2-1; D unclear. CDR3 length: 15 amino acids. Germline-derived CDR1 and CDR2 are SGHTA and FQGNSA. V gave up 1 base and J gave up 9 bases, with 16 bases separating them.

The V gene is TRBV27, the J gene TRBJ1-2; 9 nucleotides align to TRBD1. Germline trimming cut 2 bases from V and 4 bases from J; bases unmatched to any gene: 8. This CDR3 comprises 16 residues. Germline loops: CDR1 MNHEY, CDR2 SMNVEV (reference sequence). The CDR3 DNA sequence: TGTGCCAGCAGTTTAGCCGGGACAGGGATTTTCTATGGCTACACCTTC. It specifies CASSLAGTGIFYGYTF.

This clone was seen more than once but under ten times. The rearrangement uses TRBV4-2 and TRBJ1-2; D unclear. V was cut by 2 bases and J by 7 bases, with 17 bases left in between. The CDR3 has 15 amino acids. Germline loops: CDR1 LGHNA, CDR2 YNFKEQ. The CDR3 loop is CASSQFISTPGGYTF. The CDR3 DNA reads as TGTGCCAGCAGCCAATTTATCTCCACCCCAGGTGGCTACACCTTC.

The V and J genes are TRBV4-3 and TRBJ1-4, with 8 bases fitting TRBD1. There are 13 residues in the CDR3. V shed 0 bases and J 12 bases; nucleotides not matched to a gene: 3. Germline V gene lookup returns CDR1 LGHNA and CDR2 YSLEER. CDR3 sequence (DNA): TGCGCCAGCAGCCAAGATCAGGGGGCAGAACTGTTTTTT. Amino acids: CASSQDQGAELFF.

The CDR3 protein is CASSLALEAEAFF. In DNA form, the CDR3 reads TGTGCCAGCAGCTTAGCCTTGGAGGCTGAAGCTTTCTTT. The chain employs TRBV7-3 and TRBJ1-1; D call uncertain. Germline CDR1 reads SGHTA; CDR2 reads FQGTGA. The CDR3 runs to 13 residues. V lost 2 bases and J 6 bases, leaving 10 bases between the germline ends. The variable domain in full, with the rest retrieved from reference TRBV7-3 and TRBJ1-1, is GAGVSQTPSNKVTEKGKYVELRCDPISGHTALYWYRQSLGQGPEFLIYFQGTGAADDSGLPNDRFFAVRPEGSVSTLKIQRTERGDSAVYLCASSLALEAEAFFGQGTRLTVV.

The rearrangement uses TRBV6-4 and TRBJ2-3; maybe TRBD2 (5 bases). Trimming pared 7 bases from V and 2 bases from J, leaving 13 bases between. The CDR3 is 14 amino acids. CDR1 and CDR2 (germline): MRHNA, SNTAGT. CDR3 DNA: TGTGCCAGCAAGGGAGATCGGGACACAGATACGCAGTATTTT. It specifies CASKGDRDTDTQYF.

The rearrangement joins TRBV29-1 to TRBJ2-6; maybe TRBD1 (6 bases). This CDR3 region has 14 residues. Germline V CDR1 and CDR2: SQVTM, ANQGSEA. V lost 4 bases to trimming and J lost 0 bases, with 7 bases between them. The DNA of the CDR3 is TGCAGCGTTGTAGGGGGCTCTGGGGCCAACGTCCTGACTTTC. It specifies CSVVGGSGANVLTF.

V and J are TRBV27 and TRBJ2-5, with TRBD2 as a possible D gene (7 bases). CDR1 is MNHEY, CDR2 SMNVEV, per germline (reference sequence). The CDR3 runs 15 residues. V was pared by 7 bases and J by 5 bases, with 20 bases between. CDR3 bases: TGTGCCAGCAAGCCGTGGGGGGGCCTGGGGGAGACCCAGTACTTC. Translation: CASKPWGGLGETQYF.

In its sample, this clone was seen once. J is TRBJ1-1 and V is TRBV19; the D is unclear. V lost 0 bases to trimming and J lost 7 bases, with 18 bases between them. Germline V CDR1 and CDR2: LNHDA, SQIVND (reference sequence). CDR3 length: 16 residues. CDR3 nucleotide sequence: TGTGCCAGTAGTATAGATCTTGGCAGATCATGGTTTGAAGCTTTCTTT. Amino acids: CASSIDLGRSWFEAFF.

V usage is TRBV7-8 and J usage is TRBJ2-5, with D possibly being TRBD2 (6 bases). Germline CDR1 reads SGHVS; CDR2 reads FQNEAQ. This CDR3 has 16 amino acids. V was pared by 5 bases and J by 4 bases, with 20 bases between. For the CDR3, the DNA is TGTGCCAGCAGCCTTCGAAGGGACTCGCTTGGAGAGACCCAGTACTTC. As protein: CASSLRRDSLGETQYF.

The chain uses TRBV6-1 and TRBJ2-2; 7 positions match TRBD1. Trimming removed 4 bases from V and 3 bases from J; junction bases left unmatched: 5. Germline CDR1 is MNHNS and CDR2 is SASEGT. The CDR3 spans 15 residues. The CDR3 is CASSVYDRDTGELFF. As DNA, the CDR3 is TGTGCCAGCAGTGTGTACGACAGGGACACCGGGGAGCTGTTTTTT.

V and J are TRBV12-2 and TRBJ2-1; TRBD2, the D gene given by the table, was not confirmed from the DNA. TRBV12-2 is noted as a pseudogene. The CDR3 has 18 residues. The CDR3: CASRLDRGVIRGSNEQFF. The CDR3 DNA is TGTGCAAGTCGCTTAGACCGGGGGGTGATACGAGGGTCCAATGAGCAGTTCTTC.

J is TRBJ2-7 and V is TRBV7-9, with a weak D call TRBD1 (5 bases). The CDR3 has 15 amino acids. Germline values: CDR1 SEHNR, CDR2 FQNEAQ (reference sequence). The V gene lost 6 bases and the J gene lost 2 bases, with 17 bases spanning the gap. In nucleotides, the CDR3 is TGTGCCAGCAGTTACCCCCCGACAGACGCCTACGAGCAGTACTTC. It encodes CASSYPPTDAYEQYF.

The rearrangement joins TRBV19 to TRBJ2-2, with D hard to call. The CDR3 is 15 amino acids. Germline CDR1 reads LNHDA; CDR2 reads SQIVND (reference sequence). Trimming took off 6 bases at V and 2 bases at J, with 13 bases between the two ends. The CDR3 coding sequence is TGTGCCAGTAGCCCCGCCCTATTCAACACCGGGGAGCTGTTTTTT. Its translation: CASSPALFNTGELFF.

This chain connects TRBV28 to TRBJ1-1; 9 bases fit TRBD1. Unmatched junction bases numbered 8, after V lost 5 bases and J lost 4 bases. CDR3 size: 15 residues. CDR1 and CDR2 (germline): MDHEN, SYDVKM. This CDR3 reads CASSPSTGGVTEAFF. CDR3 in DNA: TGTGCCAGCAGTCCCTCCACAGGGGGCGTCACTGAAGCTTTCTTT.

This clone was seen a single time. This chain links TRBV7-2 with TRBJ2-2; D gene ambiguous. The CDR3 sequence is 15 residues long. Trimming removed 3 bases at V and 8 bases at J, with 16 bases between. CDR1 and CDR2 from the germline V gene are SGHTA and FQGNSA. CDR3 nucleotides: TGTGCCAGCAGCTTGGTCAGGCGTTCTTCTGGGGAGCTGTTTTTT. Amino acid sequence: CASSLVRRSSGELFF.

This rearrangement joins TRBV4-2 to TRBJ1-5, with D perhaps matching TRBD1 (5 bases). Per germline, CDR1 LGHNA and CDR2 YNFKEQ. Deletions cut 3 bases from V and 0 bases from J, with 9 bases between. CDR3 length: 15 amino acids. The CDR3 loop is CASSQTAYSNQPQHF. DNA of the CDR3: TGTGCCAGCAGCCAGACAGCGTATAGCAATCAGCCCCAGCATTTT.

This chain connects TRBV19 to TRBJ1-1; D is possibly TRBD1 (5 bases). CDR1 and CDR2 (germline): LNHDA, SQIVND (reference sequence). The V and J ends lost 7 bases and 3 bases respectively, with 12 bases between them. The CDR3 is 13 amino acids. This CDR3 reads CASTNLRDTEAFF. The CDR3 DNA follows: TGTGCCAGTACCAACCTCAGGGACACTGAAGCTTTCTTT.

The chain carries TRBV6-1 and TRBJ2-7; D not certain. The CDR3 is made up of 13 amino acids. Germline V lookup: CDR1 MNHNS, CDR2 SASEGT. V lost 6 bases to trimming and J lost 3 bases, with 12 bases between them. CDR3 amino acids: CASSLESHYEQYF. The CDR3 DNA reads TGTGCCAGCAGCCTCGAAAGCCACTACGAGCAGTACTTC.

This chain connects TRBV6-5 to TRBJ2-1; D not certain. The CDR3 sequence is 12 residues long. The germline gives CDR1 MNHEY, CDR2 SVGAGI. The V and J ends lost 1 base and 8 bases respectively, with 6 bases between them. In DNA, the CDR3 is TGTGCCAGCAGTTACTTGAGCGATGAGCAGTTCTTC. Protein: CASSYLSDEQFF.

This clone has only one observation. The chain employs TRBV10-3 and TRBJ1-2; D not resolved. The V gene lost 2 bases and the J gene lost 3 bases, with 7 bases spanning the gap. Germline assignment: CDR1 ENHRY and CDR2 SYGVKD. This CDR3 comprises 13 residues. Here the CDR3 DNA reads TGTGCCATCAGTGAGAGGGAGGACTATGGCTACACCTTC. Amino acid sequence: CAISEREDYGYTF.

This clone has just a few counts. The rearrangement links TRBV6-6 to TRBJ2-7, with D uncertain. CDR3 size: 13 residues. V was trimmed by 0 bases and J by 2 bases, leaving 5 bases between them. Germline CDR1 reads MNHNY; CDR2 reads SVGAGI (reference sequence). In DNA, the CDR3 is TGTGCCAGCAGTTACTCATTAACCTACGAGCAGTACTTC. As protein: CASSYSLTYEQYF.